This paragraph covers one TCR beta chain sequence. This CDR3 has 13 amino acids. V was pared by 7 bases and J by 6 bases, with 16 bases between. This record belongs to a study of blood T cell repertoires in COVID-19. The overall study: Whether acute or convalescent, the COVID-19 samples came from the United States, Italy and Spain. Nucleic acid was either cDNA or gDNA, and it came from T cells, B-cell-depleted T cells, or PBMCs.

Source study methods: Amplifying reference gene primers gave estimates of nucleated cell counts. TCRdb's table, derived via immunoSEQ multiplex PCR, lists solely in-frame clones and lacks some. For V, J and clone size, that table is used; D and trimming come from the DNA. The sample shows about 250,000 clones, under 85% of them seen only once. This TCR was sampled from a human donor in a cohort sampled during active COVID-19. This rearrangement joins TRBV12-3 or TRBV12-4 to TRBJ2-7; possible D gene TRBD2, 6 bases. Input material: peripheral blood. In DNA form, the CDR3 reads TGTGCCAGCACCTCTGGGGGGTCCGGCGAGCAGTACTTC. It yields the protein CASTSGGSGEQYF.